Listed below are T cell receptor beta chains from one sample, sequenced in a study of blood T cells in healthy people across ages. TCRdb passed the 5' RACE reads through MiXCR, listing each CDR3 protein once. This sample has about 1.6 million distinct CDR3 sequences, with about 31% found just once. The specimen was blood. These receptors came from a woman aged 25 to 39 in good health. Each CDR3 is given with its conserved first and last residue. The D gene is left open where the match is weak. Clone size is given for some rows only: seen once, a few or many times, or a class if the clone is expanded.

>TRBD1|TRBV24-1|TRBJ2-2|NA
TGTGCCACCAGTGACCCAGGACAGGGTCGTTCCGGGGAGCTGTTTTTT
CATSDPGQGRSGELFF
>TRBD1|TRBV20-1|TRBJ1-1|NA
TGCAGTGCTAGAGCCACAGGGGGCGGCACTGAAGCTTTCTTT
CSARATGGGTEAFF
>NA|TRBV27|TRBJ2-7|NA
TGTGCCAGCAGTTTATCTTCGGGGGTGATCCTATACGAGCAGTACTTC
CASSLSSGVILYEQYF
>NA|TRBV18|TRBJ1-1|NA
TGTGCCAGCTCACCAGCACCTTCCTCCACTGAAGCTTTCTTT
CASSPAPSSTEAFF
>NA|TRBV6-2/TRBV6-3|TRBJ2-7|NA
TGTGCCAGCAGTTTCCTACCCTGCGAGCAGTACTTC
CASSFLPCEQYF
>NA|TRBV6-2/TRBV6-3|TRBJ2-2|NA
TGTGCCAGCAGCGTCGGGCAGGGGCACACCGGGGAGCTGTTTTTT
CASSVGQGHTGELFF
>TRBD2|TRBV12-3/TRBV12-4|TRBJ2-3|NA
TGTGCCAGCAGTTTAGCGTATACTAGCGGGGGGTTCACAGATACGCAGTATTTT
CASSLAYTSGGFTDTQYF
>NA|TRBV4-2|TRBJ2-1|NA
TGTGCCAGCAGCCAAGTGACGGAGGGCAGGGGATACAATGAGCAGTTCTTC
CASSQVTEGRGYNEQFF
>NA|TRBV29-1|TRBJ1-1|few
TGCAGCGTCCCGGACCTCAACACTGAAGCTTTCTTT
CSVPDLNTEAFF
>TRBD2|TRBV2|TRBJ2-1|NA
TGTGCCAGCACGGGACTAGCTTACAATGAGCAGTTCTTC
CASTGLAYNEQFF
>NA|TRBV20-1|TRBJ2-5|few
TGCAGTGCTAGGAGGCAGGCAGAGACCCAGTACTTC
CSARRQAETQYF
>NA|TRBV7-9|TRBJ1-1|NA
TGTGCCAGCAGCCCGCCGACAGGCGGTAACACTGAAGCTTTCTTT
CASSPPTGGNTEAFF
>NA|TRBV14|TRBJ2-7|NA
TGTGCCAGCTCCCACAGCGGATCGGTTTCCTACGAGCAGTACTTC
CASSHSGSVSYEQYF
>TRBD2|TRBV14|TRBJ2-7|few
TGTGCCAGCAGCCAGGGGCGGGGGACTCAAAGGGACGAGCAGTACTTC
CASSQGRGTQRDEQYF
>TRBD1|TRBV20-1|TRBJ2-1|many
TGCAGTGCCCTCGTCGGGGACAGGGCTTACAATGAGCAGTTCTTC
CSALVGDRAYNEQFF
>TRBD1|TRBV20-1|TRBJ1-1|NA
TGCAGTGCCACCCGGACAGGCCCCAACACTGAAGCTTTCTTT
CSATRTGPNTEAFF
>TRBD2|TRBV10-3|TRBJ2-3|NA
TGTGCCATCAGTGATAAGGCGGGAGGAACGGCAGATACGCAGTATTTT
CAISDKAGGTADTQYF
>TRBD2|TRBV12-3/TRBV12-4|TRBJ2-3|NA
TGTGCCAGCGGGTGGACTAGCGGGGGTAGCACAGATACGCAGTATTTT
CASGWTSGGSTDTQYF
>TRBD2|TRBV7-9|TRBJ2-3|NA
TGTGCCAGCAGCTTCGGAACTAGCGATGCAGATACGCAGTATTTT
CASSFGTSDADTQYF
>TRBD2|TRBV3-1|TRBJ2-1|NA
TGTACCAGCAGCCCCCGACCGACTAGCGGGAGGAACAATGAGCAGTTCTTC
CTSSPRPTSGRNNEQFF
>NA|TRBV6-1|TRBJ1-2|NA
TGTGCCAGCAGGGGTTTCGGGCCCACCGCCCCGAGCTATGGCTACACCTTC
CASRGFGPTAPSYGYTF
>TRBD2|TRBV11-2|TRBJ2-3|NA
TGTGCCAGCAGCTTACCTAGCGGGGGGCGAACAGATACGCAGTATTTT
CASSLPSGGRTDTQYF
>NA|TRBV7-9|TRBJ1-4|NA
TGTGCCAGCAGCTTAGGGGGCCAAAAACTGTTTTTT
CASSLGGQKLFF
>NA|TRBV28|TRBJ1-1|NA
TGTGCCAGCAGTTTTACCAGTCTGGACACTGAAGCTTTCTTT
CASSFTSLDTEAFF
>TRBD1|TRBV10-3|TRBJ1-6|few
TGTGCCATCACCTTGGACAGGGATAATTCACCCCTCCACTTT
CAITLDRDNSPLHF
>TRBD1|TRBV20-1|TRBJ1-5|NA
TGCAGTGCTAGCCGGGACAGAGGGAATCAGCCCCAGCATTTT
CSASRDRGNQPQHF
>TRBD2|TRBV6-5|TRBJ2-1|NA
TGTGCCAGCAGTTACTCGGGGGGGAAGAGTCCCTACAATGAGCAGTTCTTC
CASSYSGGKSPYNEQFF
>NA|TRBV6-6|TRBJ2-3|few
TGTGCCAGTCGAATTACTGGGGGGGCCCCCACAGATACGCAGTATTTT
CASRITGGAPTDTQYF
>NA|TRBV29-1|TRBJ2-1|few
TGCAGCGTCCCTCTGGGGGCCCTGGTTGATGAGCAGTTCTTC
CSVPLGALVDEQFF